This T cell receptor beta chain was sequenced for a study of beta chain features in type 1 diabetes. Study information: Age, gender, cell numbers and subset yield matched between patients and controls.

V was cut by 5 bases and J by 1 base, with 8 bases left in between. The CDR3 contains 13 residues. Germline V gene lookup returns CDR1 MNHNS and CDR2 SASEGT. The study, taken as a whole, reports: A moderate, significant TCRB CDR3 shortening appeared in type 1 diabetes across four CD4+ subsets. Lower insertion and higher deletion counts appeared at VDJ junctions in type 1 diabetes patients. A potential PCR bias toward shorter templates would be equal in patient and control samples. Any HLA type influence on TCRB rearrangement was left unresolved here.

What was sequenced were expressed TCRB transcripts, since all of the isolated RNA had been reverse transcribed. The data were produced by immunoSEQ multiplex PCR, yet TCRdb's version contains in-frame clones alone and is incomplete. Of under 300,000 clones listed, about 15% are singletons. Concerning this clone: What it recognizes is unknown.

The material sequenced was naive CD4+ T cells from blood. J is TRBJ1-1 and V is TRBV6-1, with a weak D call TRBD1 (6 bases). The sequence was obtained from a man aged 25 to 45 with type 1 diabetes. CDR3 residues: CASSTDRNTEAFF. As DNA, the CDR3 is TGTGCCAGCAGTACGGACAGGAACACTGAAGCTTTCTTT.